One sample yielded the 27 T cell receptor beta chains listed below, sequenced in a study of blood T cells in healthy people across ages. The authors ran a second PCR of about 6 to 11 cycles using a sample-barcoded 5' primer and a J-beta primer mix. TCRdb independently ran MiXCR on the 5' RACE reads; one entry per CDR3 protein. This sample has some 1,000,000 distinct CDR3 sequences, with under 30% found just once. These same data were also listed under a study on T cells of mothers and their children.

The specimen sequenced was blood. These receptors were collected from a girl aged 2-10 years in good health.

The rearrangement uses TRBV10-3 and TRBJ2-3, with 10 bases aligning to TRBD2. The trim removed 0 bases at V and 0 bases at J, leaving 3 bases unmatched. Germline assignment: CDR1 ENHRY and CDR2 SYGVKD. This CDR3 region has 17 residues. DNA of the CDR3: TGTGCCATCAGTGAGTCGTCGGGACTAGCGAGCACAGATACGCAGTATTTT. Its protein is CAISESSGLASTDTQYF.

A few counts support this clonotype. The chain links TRBV4-1 to TRBJ1-2; D is possibly TRBD1 (5 bases). This CDR3 is 15 amino acids long. The V gene's germline CDR1 is MGHRA and CDR2 YSYEKL. Trimming cost V 5 bases and J 4 bases, with 17 bases left between them. The CDR3 here is CASSWNAAGGYGYTF. CDR3 DNA: TGCGCCAGCAGCTGGAACGCCGCCGGGGGCTATGGCTACACCTTC.

This clonotype occurred a few times. The V call is TRBV10-2, the J call TRBJ2-1, with D perhaps TRBD2 (5 bases). V dropped 5 bases and J dropped 6 bases, with 14 bases sitting between them. CDR1 is WSHSY, CDR2 SAAADI, per germline. The CDR3 runs 14 residues. The CDR3 nucleotides read TGCGCCAGCAGTAATAGCCTAGCTACCAATGAGCAGTTCTTC. The encoded protein is CASSNSLATNEQFF.

The chain links TRBV11-2 to TRBJ2-2, with a weak D call TRBD1 (5 bases). The ends were cut back, 2 bases at V and 1 base at J, with 11 bases in the middle. The CDR3 extends over 16 amino acids. Germline V gene data show CDR1 as SGHAT and CDR2 as FQNNGV. The CDR3 loop reads CASSLFATENTGELFF. The CDR3 nucleotides read TGTGCCAGCAGCTTATTCGCGACAGAGAACACCGGGGAGCTGTTTTTT. The whole variable domain, remainder taken from reference TRBV11-2 and TRBJ2-2, is EAGVAQSPRYKIIEKRQSVAFWCNPISGHATLYWYQQILGQGPKLLIQFQNNGVVDDSQLPKDRFSAERLKGVDSTLKIQPAKLEDSAVYLCASSLFATENTGELFFGEGSRLTVL.

This clonotype appeared once. The chain carries TRBV7-9 and TRBJ1-2, with D possibly being TRBD1 (5 bases). The CDR3 consists of 18 residues. CDR1 is SEHNR, CDR2 FQNEAQ, per germline (reference sequence). Trimming removed 3 bases from V and 5 bases from J, with 25 bases in between. As DNA, the CDR3 is TGTGCCAGCAGCTTGGTGGGGTCGACAGATTCTCAGGCGTATGGCTACACCTTC. It is translated as CASSLVGSTDSQAYGYTF.

The chain links TRBV7-9 to TRBJ1-1; D is unresolved. This CDR3 has 15 amino acids. Germline assignment: CDR1 SEHNR and CDR2 FQNEAQ (reference sequence). V was trimmed by 5 bases and J by 0 bases, leaving 13 bases between them. The DNA for the CDR3 is TGTGCCAGCAGCCCGCAACGCGGCATGAACACTGAAGCTTTCTTT. Residues: CASSPQRGMNTEAFF.

This clonotype was seen only a few times. The chain combines TRBV20-1 with TRBJ2-3, with 7 positions matching TRBD1. There are 14 residues in the CDR3. V dropped 5 bases and J dropped 1; count of bases not matched to a gene: 6. Germline V gene sequence: CDR1 DFQATT, CDR2 SNEGSKA (reference sequence). This CDR3 reads CSAFPGTGTDTQYF. The DNA of the CDR3 is TGCAGTGCTTTCCCCGGGACAGGCACAGATACGCAGTATTTT.

The chain recombines TRBV7-9 with TRBJ1-1, with D hard to call. The CDR3 consists of 15 residues. The ends were cut back, 2 bases at V and 1 base at J, with 11 bases in the middle. Germline CDR1 SEHNR, CDR2 FQNEAQ (reference sequence). CDR3 sequence reads: CASSLSSLSNTEAFF. The CDR3 DNA follows: TGTGCCAGCAGCTTAAGTTCCCTTTCGAACACTGAAGCTTTCTTT.

Worth noting for this clonotype: A junction boundary mismatches the germline segment, possibly from a read error. The rearrangement uses TRBV7-7 and TRBJ2-5; either TRBD1 or TRBD2 may supply D (6 bases each). TRBJ2-7 matches the DNA end more closely, so the J call is doubtful. Germline values: CDR1 SSHAT, CDR2 FNYEAQ (reference sequence). The CDR3 spans 15 residues. The CDR3 spells CASSPPGAIAYEQYF. The CDR3 coding sequence is TGTGCTAGCAGCCCTCCGGGGGCGATAGCTTACGAGCAGTACTTC.

The rearrangement links TRBV7-2 to TRBJ1-6, with TRBD1 matching 8 bases. Germline V lookup: CDR1 SGHTA, CDR2 FQGNSA. This CDR3 has 14 residues. V dropped 3 bases and J dropped 10; count of bases not matched to a gene: 5. The CDR3 reads CASSFTGGLSPLHF. For the CDR3, the DNA is TGTGCCAGCAGCTTCACAGGGGGGTTATCACCCCTCCACTTT.

Ten or more counts support this clonotype. The V call is TRBV4-1, the J call TRBJ2-5; 9 positions match TRBD2. This CDR3 comprises 14 residues. CDR1 and CDR2 (germline): MGHRA, YSYEKL. J lost 3 bases, V lost 4 bases, and 3 bases had no gene match. CDR3 bases: TGCGCCAGCAGCCCGAGCGGGAGGAAAGAGACCCAGTACTTC. Translating it yields CASSPSGRKETQYF.

V gene TRBV7-2 combines with J gene TRBJ2-1; 11 bases map to TRBD2. The CDR3 is made up of 17 amino acids. Germline trimming cut 4 bases from V and 5 bases from J; bases unmatched to any gene: 10. Germline assignment: CDR1 SGHTA and CDR2 FQGNSA. The CDR3 nucleotides read TGTGCCAGCAGCTGGGGCGGGATTAGCGGGGGGGACAATGAGCAGTTCTTC. This encodes CASSWGGISGGDNEQFF.

The J gene is TRBJ2-5, the V gene TRBV7-9, with TRBD1 as a possible D gene (6 bases). The CDR3 is made up of 15 amino acids. Germline V gene data show CDR1 as SEHNR and CDR2 as FQNEAQ (reference sequence). The V gene lost 3 bases and the J gene lost 1 base, with 12 bases spanning the gap. CDR3 nucleotides: TGTGCCAGCAGCTTTACAGGGAACGTCCAAGAGACCCAGTACTTC. Amino acids: CASSFTGNVQETQYF.

About this clonotype: Its ends do not fully match the called genes, so a read error is possible. The chain joins TRBV5-1 to TRBJ2-5, with D maybe TRBD1 (6 bases). The length of the CDR3 is 8 residues. CDR1 SGHRS and CDR2 YFSETQ come from the germline V gene. The CDR3 sequence: CASRTGRF. The DNA of the CDR3 is TGCGCCAGCAGGACAGGCCGCTTC.

This chain links TRBV7-9 with TRBJ1-1; D ambiguous. The CDR3 has 14 amino acids. The germline CDR1 and CDR2 sequences are SEHNR and FQNEAQ (reference sequence). Trimming took off 1 base at V and 1 base at J, with 7 bases between the two ends. As DNA, the CDR3 is TGTGCCAGCAGCTTAGACGACACGAACACTGAAGCTTTCTTT. It specifies CASSLDDTNTEAFF.

The V gene is TRBV7-9, the J gene TRBJ2-5, with 9 positions matching TRBD1. J gave up 6 bases and V 6 bases, and 8 bases lay outside the gene matches. Germline assignment: CDR1 SEHNR and CDR2 FQNEAQ (reference sequence). The CDR3 sequence is 14 residues long. The CDR3 reads CASRETGGMKTQYF. The DNA of the CDR3 is TGTGCCAGCAGGGAGACAGGGGGAATGAAGACCCAGTACTTC.

The genes are TRBV6-6 and TRBJ1-6; D might be TRBD1 (5 bases). Germline CDR1 is MNHNY and CDR2 is SVGAGI (reference sequence). Trimming stripped 4 bases from V and 7 bases from J, with 11 bases between. The CDR3 has 14 residues. The CDR3 region is CASSFGGWNSPLHF. The CDR3 DNA reads TGTGCCAGCAGTTTTGGGGGGTGGAATTCACCCCTCCACTTT.

The gene calls are TRBV4-2 and TRBJ1-1, with a possible D match to TRBD1 (6 bases). V lost 5 bases and J 0 bases, leaving 13 bases between the germline ends. Germline V gene sequence: CDR1 LGHNA, CDR2 YNFKEQ. The CDR3 covers 15 residues. Written as DNA, the CDR3 is TGTGCCAGCAGCGTCCAGGGGACTTTGAACACTGAAGCTTTCTTT. Translation gives CASSVQGTLNTEAFF.

The rearrangement joins TRBV7-3 to TRBJ1-1; possible D gene TRBD1, 5 bases. Germline lookup yields CDR1 SGHTA and CDR2 FQGTGA. The CDR3 has 14 residues. The V gene lost 3 bases and the J gene lost 4 bases, with 12 bases spanning the gap. In DNA form, the CDR3 reads TGTGCCAGCAGCTTGCCCTCGGGGCCCACTGAAGCTTTCTTT. It translates to CASSLPSGPTEAFF.

This sequence joins TRBV7-9 and TRBJ1-4; no firm D call. The germline V gene has CDR1 SEHNR and CDR2 FQNEAQ (reference sequence). Trimming removed 0 bases at V and 6 bases at J, with 11 bases between. The CDR3 runs 15 residues. Written as DNA, the CDR3 is TGTGCCAGCAGCTTAGCAGCGCGTAGGGATGAAAAACTGTTTTTT. This sequence encodes CASSLAARRDEKLFF.

V and J are TRBV28 and TRBJ1-4, with D unresolved. Germline lookup yields CDR1 MDHEN and CDR2 SYDVKM. The CDR3 runs to 14 residues. The ends were cut back, 5 bases at V and 4 bases at J, with 11 bases in the middle. CDR3 sequence reads: CASSQLSSNEKLFF. The CDR3 DNA reads TGTGCCAGCAGTCAGTTGAGTAGTAATGAAAAACTGTTTTTT. Together with reference TRBV28 and TRBJ1-4, the CDR3 gives the full variable domain: DVKVTQSSRYLVKRTGEKVFLECVQDMDHENMFWYRQDPGLGLRLIYFSYDVKMKEKGDIPEGYSVSREKKERFSLILESASTNQTSMYLCASSQLSSNEKLFFGSGTQLSVL.

This clonotype was seen only a few times. The V and J genes are TRBV5-1 and TRBJ2-7; TRBD2 might be the D (6 bases). CDR3 length equals 15 residues. V lost 0 bases and J 2 bases, leaving 12 bases between the germline ends. Germline V gives CDR1 SGHRS, CDR2 YFSETQ. The CDR3 bases are TGCGCCAGCAGCTTGGACGGGGACTCCCCCTACGAGCAGTACTTC. This codes for CASSLDGDSPYEQYF.

This clonotype has only one observation. V usage is TRBV20-1 and J usage is TRBJ2-4; 9 bases are shared with TRBD2. The CDR3 totals 15 residues. V was clipped by 3 bases and J by 4 bases; unmatched bases: 7. The germline CDR1 and CDR2 sequences are DFQATT and SNEGSKA (reference sequence). CDR3 coding DNA: TGCAGTGCTAGTCAAGGGACTAGCCTAAAAAACATTCAGTACTTC. Its translation: CSASQGTSLKNIQYF.

The chain is built from TRBV9 and TRBJ1-2, with D possibly TRBD1 on 5 matching bases. V was shortened by 0 bases and J by 0 bases, with 12 bases between the two germline ends. The germline V gene has CDR1 SGDLS and CDR2 YYNGEE. CDR3 size: 16 residues. The CDR3 sequence is CASSVGPQGANYGYTF. The CDR3 DNA sequence: TGTGCCAGCAGCGTAGGGCCCCAGGGAGCTAACTATGGCTACACCTTC.

The chain uses TRBV29-1 and TRBJ2-7; 7 bases are shared with TRBD1. V shed 6 bases, J shed 0 bases, and the junction held 8 bases outside the gene matches. CDR1 and CDR2 (germline): SQVTM, ANQGSEA. The length of the CDR3 is 14 residues. For the CDR3, the DNA is TGCAGCGTGATGGGTGGGGACAGCTCCTACGAGCAGTACTTC. It codes for CSVMGGDSSYEQYF.

The chain couples TRBV7-2 to TRBJ2-3, with no clear D. From germline, CDR1 is SGHTA and CDR2 FQGNSA. This CDR3 is 11 amino acids long. Deletions cut 6 bases from V and 10 bases from J, with 11 bases between. CDR3 in DNA: TGTGCCAGCAGATGGGCTAGTTCGCAGTATTTT. Translated: CASRWASSQYF.

This clonotype appeared a few times. CDR3 DNA: TGCAGCGTTGTATATAGCGGGAGAGCAGAGACCCAGTACTTC. This encodes CSVVYSGRAETQYF. V usage is TRBV29-1 and J usage is TRBJ2-5; 9 bases map to TRBD2. Germline V gene sequence: CDR1 SQVTM, CDR2 ANQGSEA. Germline trimming cut 4 bases from V and 4 bases from J; bases unmatched to any gene: 7. The CDR3 runs to 14 residues.